This T cell receptor beta chain was documented in a study of T cells of healthy individuals. The sample holds a few counts of this clonotype. Via MiXCR, TCRdb re-called the 5' RACE reads, giving one row per CDR3 protein. The sample holds tens of thousands of distinct CDR3 sequences, about a sixth seen once. Germline CDR1 is SGHRS and CDR2 is YFSETQ. The CDR3 is 15 amino acids. Unmatched junction bases numbered 5, after V lost 1 base and J lost 4 bases. The V call is TRBV5-1, the J call TRBJ2-1; 7 bases map to TRBD2. This receptor was obtained from a human donor in good health. The DNA for the CDR3 is TGCGCCAGCAGCTTGAGCTCTAGCGGATACAATGAGCAGTTCTTC. This encodes CASSLSSSGYNEQFF.